The table lists the clone carrying this T cell receptor (beta chain) with many counts. Its antigen remains unknown. This sample stems from a study of blood T cells in healthy people across ages. General study findings and limits: Versus aged donors, long-lived donors had higher diversity and more naive CD4+ cells.

A sample-barcoded 5' primer and a J-beta primer mix were used in a second PCR of roughly 7 to 11 cycles. Each cDNA molecule was tagged by a template-switch adaptor that had 12 random nucleotides. TCRdb processed the 5' RACE reads anew with MiXCR; each CDR3 protein has one entry. The sample holds hundreds of thousands of distinct CDR3 sequences; roughly half are singletons and the top ten take approximately 12%. Material for sequencing was blood. The sequence derives from a woman older than 75 in good health.

DNA for the CDR3: TGTGCCAGTAGCAACAGGGGGTTGCGCACAGATACGCAGTATTTT. Translation gives CASSNRGLRTDTQYF. The genes are TRBV19 and TRBJ2-3, with 8 bases fitting TRBD1. Germline CDR1 reads LNHDA; CDR2 reads SQIVND (reference sequence). V gave up 6 bases and J gave up 1 base; unmatched junction bases: 6. The CDR3 is 15 amino acids.